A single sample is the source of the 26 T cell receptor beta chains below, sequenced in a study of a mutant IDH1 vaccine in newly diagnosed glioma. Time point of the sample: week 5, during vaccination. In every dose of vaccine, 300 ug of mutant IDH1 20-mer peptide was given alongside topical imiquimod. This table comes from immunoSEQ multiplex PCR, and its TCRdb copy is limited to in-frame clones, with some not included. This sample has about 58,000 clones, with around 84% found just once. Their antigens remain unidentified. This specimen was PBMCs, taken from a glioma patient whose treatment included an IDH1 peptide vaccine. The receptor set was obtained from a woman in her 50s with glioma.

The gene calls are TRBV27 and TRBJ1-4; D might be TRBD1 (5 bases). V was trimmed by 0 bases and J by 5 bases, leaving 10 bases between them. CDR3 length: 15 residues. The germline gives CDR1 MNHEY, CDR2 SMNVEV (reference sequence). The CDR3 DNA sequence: TGTGCCAGCAGTTTATCGGGAGGGGTGAATGAAAAACTGTTTTTT. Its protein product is CASSLSGGVNEKLFF.

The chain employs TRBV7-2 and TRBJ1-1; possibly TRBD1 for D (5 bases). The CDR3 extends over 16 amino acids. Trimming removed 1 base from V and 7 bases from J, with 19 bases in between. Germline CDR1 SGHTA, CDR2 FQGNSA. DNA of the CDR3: TGTGCCAGCAGCTTAGATGTTACGAAGGCGGGGGTTGAAGCTTTCTTT. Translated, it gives CASSLDVTKAGVEAFF.

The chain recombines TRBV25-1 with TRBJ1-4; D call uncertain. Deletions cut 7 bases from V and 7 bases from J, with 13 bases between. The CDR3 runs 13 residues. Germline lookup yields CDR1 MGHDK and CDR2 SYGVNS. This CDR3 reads CASKVRDGEKLFF. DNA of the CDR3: TGTGCCAGCAAAGTTAGGGATGGTGAAAAACTGTTTTTT.

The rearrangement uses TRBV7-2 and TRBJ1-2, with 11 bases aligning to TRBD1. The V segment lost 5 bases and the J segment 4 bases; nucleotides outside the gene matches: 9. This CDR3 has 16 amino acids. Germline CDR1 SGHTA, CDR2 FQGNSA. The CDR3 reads CASSPLGQGARYGYTF. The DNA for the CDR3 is TGTGCCAGCAGCCCGCTTGGACAGGGGGCGCGCTATGGCTACACCTTC. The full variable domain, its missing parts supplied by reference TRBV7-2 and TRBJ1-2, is GAGVSQSPSNKVTEKGKDVELRCDPISGHTALYWYRQSLGQGLEFLIYFQGNSAPDKSGLPSDRFSAERTGGSVSTLTIQRTQQEDSAVYLCASSPLGQGARYGYTFGSGTRLTVV.

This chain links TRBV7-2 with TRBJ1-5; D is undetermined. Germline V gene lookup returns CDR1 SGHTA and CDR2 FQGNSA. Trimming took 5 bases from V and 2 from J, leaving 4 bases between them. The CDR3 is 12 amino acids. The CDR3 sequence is CASSKGNQPQHF. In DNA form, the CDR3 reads TGTGCCAGCAGCAAGGGCAATCAGCCCCAGCATTTT.

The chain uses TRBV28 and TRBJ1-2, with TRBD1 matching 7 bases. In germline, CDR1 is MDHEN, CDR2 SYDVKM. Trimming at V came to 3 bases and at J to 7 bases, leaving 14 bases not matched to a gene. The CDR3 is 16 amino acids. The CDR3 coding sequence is TGTGCCAGCAGTTTCGACTCAACAGGGGAGGGGGGTGGCTACACCTTC. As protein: CASSFDSTGEGGGYTF.

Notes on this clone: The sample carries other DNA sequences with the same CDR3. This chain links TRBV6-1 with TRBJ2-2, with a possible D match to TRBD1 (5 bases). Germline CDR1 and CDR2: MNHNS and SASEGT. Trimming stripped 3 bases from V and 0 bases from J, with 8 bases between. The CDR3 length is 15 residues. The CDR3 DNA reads TGTGCCAGCAGTGAGCAGGGCACGAACACCGGGGAGCTGTTTTTT. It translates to CASSEQGTNTGELFF.

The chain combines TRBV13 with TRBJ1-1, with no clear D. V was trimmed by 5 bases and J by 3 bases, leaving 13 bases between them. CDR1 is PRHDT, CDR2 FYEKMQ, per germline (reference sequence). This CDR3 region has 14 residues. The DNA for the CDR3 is TGTGCCAGCAGCCCACGGGCTAAGGACACTGAAGCTTTCTTT. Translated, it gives CASSPRAKDTEAFF.

The CDR3 DNA sequence: TGTGCCAGCAGCCCCCGAAGCTCCTACGAGCAGTACTTC. Amino acids: CASSPRSSYEQYF. The chain links TRBV11-3 to TRBJ2-7; D uncertain. V was cut by 5 bases and J by 0 bases, with 8 bases left in between. This CDR3 spans 13 amino acids. Looked up from germline, CDR1 is SGHNT and CDR2 is YENEEA.

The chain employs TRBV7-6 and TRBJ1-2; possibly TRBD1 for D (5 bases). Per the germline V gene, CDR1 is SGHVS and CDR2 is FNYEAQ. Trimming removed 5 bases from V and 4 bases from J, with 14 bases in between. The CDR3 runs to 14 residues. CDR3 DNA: TGTGCCAGCAGCAGGAGCAGGGAGGCCTATGGCTACACCTTC. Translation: CASSRSREAYGYTF.

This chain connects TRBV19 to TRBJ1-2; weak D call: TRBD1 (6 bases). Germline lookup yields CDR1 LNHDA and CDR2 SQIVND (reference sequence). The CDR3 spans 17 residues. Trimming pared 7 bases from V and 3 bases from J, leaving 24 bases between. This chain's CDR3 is CASTTRGRGGFDYGYTF. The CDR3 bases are TGTGCCAGTACCACTAGGGGCAGGGGTGGGTTTGACTATGGCTACACCTTC. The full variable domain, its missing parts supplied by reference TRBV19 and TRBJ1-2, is DGGITQSPKYLFRKEGQNVTLSCEQNLNHDAMYWYRQDPGQGLRLIYYSQIVNDFQKGDIAEGYSVSREKKESFPLTVTSAQKNPTAFYLCASTTRGRGGFDYGYTFGSGTRLTVV.

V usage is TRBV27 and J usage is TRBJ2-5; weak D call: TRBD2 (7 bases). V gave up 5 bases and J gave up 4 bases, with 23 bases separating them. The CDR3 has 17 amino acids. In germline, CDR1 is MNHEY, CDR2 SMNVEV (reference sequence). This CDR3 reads CASSPKGGRRNGETQYF. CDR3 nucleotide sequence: TGTGCCAGCAGTCCTAAGGGGGGGCGCAGGAACGGAGAGACCCAGTACTTC.

DNA of the CDR3: TGTGCCAGCAGCTTAGGGGGGACTGCCTCTGGAAACACCATATATTTT. It translates to CASSLGGTASGNTIYF. This chain uses TRBV7-2 with TRBJ1-3; TRBD1 is a possible D gene (5 bases). CDR3 length: 16 amino acids. Germline CDR1 reads SGHTA; CDR2 reads FQGNSA. Deletions cut 1 base from V and 0 bases from J, with 10 bases between.

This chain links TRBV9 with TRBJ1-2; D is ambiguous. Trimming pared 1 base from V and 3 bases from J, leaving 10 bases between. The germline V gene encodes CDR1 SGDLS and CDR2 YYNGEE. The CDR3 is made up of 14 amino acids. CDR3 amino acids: CASSVNNFDYGYTF. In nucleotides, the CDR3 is TGTGCCAGCAGCGTAAATAACTTTGACTATGGCTACACCTTC.

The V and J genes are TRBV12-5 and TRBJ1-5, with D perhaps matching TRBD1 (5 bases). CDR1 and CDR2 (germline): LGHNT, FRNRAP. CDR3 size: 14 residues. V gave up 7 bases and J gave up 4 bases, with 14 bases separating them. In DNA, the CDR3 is TGTGCTAGTGCCCAGGGCGGGGGAAATCAGCCCCAGCATTTT. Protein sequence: CASAQGGGNQPQHF.

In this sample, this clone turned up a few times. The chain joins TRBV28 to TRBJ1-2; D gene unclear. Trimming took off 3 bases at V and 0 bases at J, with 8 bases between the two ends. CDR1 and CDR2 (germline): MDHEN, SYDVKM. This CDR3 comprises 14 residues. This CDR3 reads CASSFSVPNYGYTF. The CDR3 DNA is TGTGCCAGCAGTTTCAGCGTTCCTAACTATGGCTACACCTTC.

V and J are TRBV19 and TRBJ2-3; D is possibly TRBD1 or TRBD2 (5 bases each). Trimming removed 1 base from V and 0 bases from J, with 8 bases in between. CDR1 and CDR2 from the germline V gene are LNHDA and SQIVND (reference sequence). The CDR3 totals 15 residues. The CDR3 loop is CASSIGDGSTDTQYF. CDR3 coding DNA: TGTGCCAGTAGTATAGGGGACGGTAGCACAGATACGCAGTATTTT. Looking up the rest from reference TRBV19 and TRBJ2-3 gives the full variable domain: DGGITQSPKYLFRKEGQNVTLSCEQNLNHDAMYWYRQDPGQGLRLIYYSQIVNDFQKGDIAEGYSVSREKKESFPLTVTSAQKNPTAFYLCASSIGDGSTDTQYFGPGTRLTVL.

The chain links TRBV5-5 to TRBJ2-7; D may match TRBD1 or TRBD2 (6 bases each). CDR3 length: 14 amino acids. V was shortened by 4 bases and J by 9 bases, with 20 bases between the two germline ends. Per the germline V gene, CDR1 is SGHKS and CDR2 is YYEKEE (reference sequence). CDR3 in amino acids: CASSQQDGGRGQYF. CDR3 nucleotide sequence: TGTGCCAGCAGCCAACAAGACGGGGGCAGAGGGCAGTACTTC.

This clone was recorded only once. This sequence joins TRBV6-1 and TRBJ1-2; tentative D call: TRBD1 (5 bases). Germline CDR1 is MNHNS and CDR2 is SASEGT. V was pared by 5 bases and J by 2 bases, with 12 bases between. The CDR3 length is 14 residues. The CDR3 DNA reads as TGTGCCAGCAGTCCGGGACCGCAGAACTATGGCTACACCTTC. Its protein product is CASSPGPQNYGYTF.

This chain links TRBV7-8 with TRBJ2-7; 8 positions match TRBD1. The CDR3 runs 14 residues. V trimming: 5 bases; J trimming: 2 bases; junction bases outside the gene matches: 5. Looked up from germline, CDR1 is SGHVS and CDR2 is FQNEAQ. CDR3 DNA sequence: TGTGCCAGCAGCGTCGGACAGGGTACCTACGAGCAGTACTTC. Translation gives CASSVGQGTYEQYF.

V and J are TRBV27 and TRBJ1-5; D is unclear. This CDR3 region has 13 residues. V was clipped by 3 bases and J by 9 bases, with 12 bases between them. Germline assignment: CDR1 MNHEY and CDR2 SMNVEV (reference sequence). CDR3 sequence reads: CASSLEATRPQHF. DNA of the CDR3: TGTGCCAGCAGTTTGGAGGCGACGCGGCCCCAGCATTTT.

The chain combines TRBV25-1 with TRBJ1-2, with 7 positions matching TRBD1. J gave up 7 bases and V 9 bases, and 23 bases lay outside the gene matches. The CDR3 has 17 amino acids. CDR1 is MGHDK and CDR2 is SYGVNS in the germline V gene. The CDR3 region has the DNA TGTGCCAGTGGGGACCGGGACAGCCTTCTCAACGGGGGTGGCTACACCTTC. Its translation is CASGDRDSLLNGGGYTF.

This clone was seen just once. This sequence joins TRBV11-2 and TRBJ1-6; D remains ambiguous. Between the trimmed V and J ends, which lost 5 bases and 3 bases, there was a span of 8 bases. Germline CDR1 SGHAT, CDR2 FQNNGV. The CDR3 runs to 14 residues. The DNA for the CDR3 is TGTGCCAGCAGCGTCCGAAGCTATAATTCACCCCTCCACTTT. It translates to CASSVRSYNSPLHF. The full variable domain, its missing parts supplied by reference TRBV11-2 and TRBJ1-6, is EAGVAQSPRYKIIEKRQSVAFWCNPISGHATLYWYQQILGQGPKLLIQFQNNGVVDDSQLPKDRFSAERLKGVDSTLKIQPAKLEDSAVYLCASSVRSYNSPLHFGNGTRLTVT.

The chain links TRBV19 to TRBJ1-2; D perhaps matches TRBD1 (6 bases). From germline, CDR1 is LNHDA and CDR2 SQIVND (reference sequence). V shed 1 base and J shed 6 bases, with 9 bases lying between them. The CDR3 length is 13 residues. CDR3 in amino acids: CASSIGGQDGYTF. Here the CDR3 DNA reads TGTGCCAGTAGTATAGGGGGACAAGATGGCTACACCTTC.

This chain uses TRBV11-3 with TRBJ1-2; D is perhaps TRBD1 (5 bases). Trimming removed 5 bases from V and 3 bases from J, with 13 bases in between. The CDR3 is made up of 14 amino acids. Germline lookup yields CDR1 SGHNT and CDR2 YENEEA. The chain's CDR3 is CASSPDGGDYGYTF. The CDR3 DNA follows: TGTGCCAGCAGCCCAGACGGGGGGGACTATGGCTACACCTTC.

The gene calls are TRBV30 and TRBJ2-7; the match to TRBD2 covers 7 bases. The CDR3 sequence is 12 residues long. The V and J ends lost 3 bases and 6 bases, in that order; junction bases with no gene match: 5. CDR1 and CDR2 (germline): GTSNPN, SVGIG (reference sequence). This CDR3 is CAWRRGSGEQYF. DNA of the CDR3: TGTGCCTGGAGGCGGGGGTCGGGCGAGCAGTACTTC.